Below, one T cell receptor (beta chain) is given with its context. Source study methods: The assay estimated nucleated cells by amplifying reference gene primers. Sequenced by immunoSEQ multiplex PCR; TCRdb stores in-frame clones only, minus some. V and J calls and clone size follow that table, whereas D and trimming were derived from the DNA. The data contain 300,000 to 400,000 clones, 83% of them singletons. Trimming stripped 0 bases from V and 5 bases from J, with 11 bases between. CDR1 is LNHNV, CDR2 YYDKDF, per germline (reference sequence). This CDR3 contains 16 residues. The data belong to a study of blood T cell repertoires in COVID-19. Study information: Sources were T cells, B-cell-depleted T cells, or PBMCs; the material itself was cDNA or gDNA.

Sequencing was performed on peripheral blood. The chain is built from TRBV15 and TRBJ1-6, with D maybe TRBD1 (5 bases). The sequence was collected from a man aged 30 to 45 with active or convalescent COVID-19. The CDR3 nucleotides are TGTGCCACCAGCAGAGATCCCTGGGGGGATAATTCACCCCTCCACTTT. Translated, it gives CATSRDPWGDNSPLHF.